A single sample gave rise to the 31 T cell receptor beta chains below, sequenced in a study of radiotherapy plus CTLA-4 blockade in lung cancer listed by TCRdb under 2018. Libraries were prepared through the immunoSEQ multiplex PCR assay. What TCRdb holds here is the immuneACCESS table cut down to in-frame rearrangements. Part of the clones is not present; checked against another copy, under half of the missing clones reflect an unresolved V gene, and the others are unexplained. The sample table records 70,000 to 95,000 clones; about four fifths of these occur just once. The ten largest clones represent 14% to 15% of the sample. Source: peripheral blood, taken from a patient treated with radiotherapy plus ipilimumab. All receptors come from a human donor with non-small cell lung cancer that progressed on radiotherapy plus ipilimumab.

This clone was counted once. V is TRBV6-5 and J is TRBJ2-1; no clear D gene. The CDR3 spans 12 residues. Trimming took off 6 bases at V and 5 bases at J, with 8 bases between the two ends. From germline, CDR1 is MNHEY and CDR2 SVGAGI. The CDR3 DNA reads TGTGCCAGCAGGGATTATAACAATGAGCAGTTCTTC. This encodes CASRDYNNEQFF.

The chain combines TRBV30 with TRBJ1-6, with D tentatively TRBD1 (5 bases). Germline CDR1 is GTSNPN and CDR2 is SVGIG (reference sequence). The V and J ends lost 5 bases and 4 bases respectively, with 15 bases between them. This CDR3 has 15 residues. CDR3 coding DNA: TGTGCCTGGGAACACCGACAGCCTTATAATTCACCCCTCCACTTT. Translated: CAWEHRQPYNSPLHF.

The rearrangement joins TRBV28 to TRBJ1-2; 8 nucleotides line up with TRBD1. Germline V gene data show CDR1 as MDHEN and CDR2 as SYDVKM. Trimming took 6 bases from V and 8 from J; bases not matched to a gene: 8. The CDR3 covers 13 residues. CDR3 sequence: CASSIRGLGGYTF. CDR3 DNA sequence: TGTGCCAGCAGCATCAGGGGGCTGGGCGGCTACACCTTC.

V usage is TRBV28 and J usage is TRBJ1-3; D is uncertain. The CDR3 loop spans 15 amino acids. Germline V gene data show CDR1 as MDHEN and CDR2 as SYDVKM. Trimming removed 2 bases at V and 1 base at J, with 9 bases between. The CDR3 sequence: CASSLPARSGNTIYF. In DNA, the CDR3 is TGTGCCAGCAGTTTACCCGCCCGATCTGGAAACACCATATATTTT.

V is TRBV28 and J is TRBJ1-6, with unresolved D. Germline CDR1 MDHEN, CDR2 SYDVKM. The V gene lost 5 bases and the J gene lost 3 bases, with 14 bases spanning the gap. The CDR3 loop spans 16 amino acids. In nucleotides, the CDR3 is TGTGCCAGCAGTCCAAATGGACCGGACTATAATTCACCCCTCCACTTT. It codes for CASSPNGPDYNSPLHF.

The gene calls are TRBV27 and TRBJ1-1; D is undetermined. Trimming shortened V by 6 bases and J by 0 bases, and 8 bases separated the two germline ends. CDR1 and CDR2 from the germline V gene are MNHEY and SMNVEV (reference sequence). The CDR3 is 13 residues long. In nucleotides, the CDR3 is TGTGCCAGCAGAGGCGGTTTGAACACTGAAGCTTTCTTT. It is translated as CASRGGLNTEAFF.

This chain connects TRBV2 to TRBJ2-1; D is perhaps TRBD1 or TRBD2 (5 bases each). The germline V gene encodes CDR1 SNHLY and CDR2 FYNNEI. V was shortened by 4 bases and J by 5 bases, with 12 bases between the two germline ends. The CDR3 extends over 14 amino acids. The CDR3: CASSGGFHNNEQFF. The DNA of the CDR3 is TGTGCCAGCAGTGGGGGGTTCCACAACAATGAGCAGTTCTTC.

The chain carries TRBV5-1 and TRBJ1-5; the D gene is possibly TRBD1 (5 bases). Per germline, CDR1 SGHRS and CDR2 YFSETQ. V lost 5 bases, J lost 0 bases, and 6 bases lay in between. CDR3 size: 13 residues. The CDR3 coding sequence is TGCGCCAGCAGGGGGGATAGCAATCAGCCCCAGCATTTT. Translation gives CASRGDSNQPQHF.

The chain couples TRBV29-1 to TRBJ1-2; 9 positions agree with TRBD1. Germline V gene data show CDR1 as SQVTM and CDR2 as ANQGSEA. With 7 bases clipped from V and 4 bases from J, the junction kept 7 bases outside the gene matches. The CDR3 sequence is 13 residues long. CDR3 nucleotide sequence: TGCAGCGGCCTCGGGACAGGGCTCTATGGCTACACCTTC. This codes for CSGLGTGLYGYTF. Variable domain in full (rest from reference TRBV29-1 and TRBJ1-2): SAVISQKPSRDICQRGTSLTIQCQVDSQVTMMFWYRQQPGQSLTLIATANQGSEATYESGFVIDKFPISRPNLTFSTLTVSNMSPEDSSIYLCSGLGTGLYGYTFGSGTRLTVV.

The genes are TRBV18 and TRBJ1-2, with D hard to call. The CDR3 is made up of 14 amino acids. The V gene lost 3 bases and the J gene lost 7 bases, with 15 bases spanning the gap. Germline values: CDR1 KGHSH, CDR2 LQKENI. The CDR3 DNA follows: TGTGCCAGCTCACCCGGAGGACCCAGCACTGGCTACACCTTC. Its translation is CASSPGGPSTGYTF.

This clone showed up just once. V usage is TRBV19 and J usage is TRBJ2-3; the D gene is possibly TRBD1 (5 bases). The CDR3 length is 13 residues. The germline V and J ends were trimmed by 6 bases and 5 bases, with 12 bases remaining between them. The germline CDR1 and CDR2 sequences are LNHDA and SQIVND (reference sequence). This chain's CDR3 is CASRLVGVDTQYF. Here the CDR3 DNA reads TGTGCCAGTAGACTCGTAGGGGTAGATACGCAGTATTTT.

The chain couples TRBV21-1 to TRBJ1-4; TRBD1, the table's D call, was not compared with the DNA. TRBV21-1 corresponds to a pseudogene. CDR3 size: 16 residues. In DNA, the CDR3 is TGTGCCAGCAGCAAAAACCAGGGGGCTCCAAATGAAAAACTGTTTTTT. Its translation: CASSKNQGAPNEKLFF.

The V gene is TRBV2, the J gene TRBJ1-2; D might be TRBD1 (5 bases). The germline V gene has CDR1 SNHLY and CDR2 FYNNEI. The CDR3 totals 13 residues. Deletions cut 7 bases from V and 4 bases from J, with 13 bases between. CDR3 sequence reads: CASTEGRTYGYTF. The CDR3 coding sequence is TGTGCCAGCACGGAGGGGCGCACCTATGGCTACACCTTC.

The V and J genes are TRBV19 and TRBJ2-3; the match to TRBD2 covers 11 bases. V dropped 10 bases and J dropped 0; count of bases not matched to a gene: 12. CDR1 is LNHDA, CDR2 SQIVND, per germline (reference sequence). This CDR3 spans 17 amino acids. The CDR3 here is CATLKSTSGESTDTQYF. The CDR3 DNA reads as TGTGCCACACTTAAATCGACTAGCGGGGAGAGCACAGATACGCAGTATTTT.

The chain is built from TRBV6-5 and TRBJ1-2; the D is unclear. V was trimmed by 6 bases and J by 3 bases, leaving 14 bases between them. The CDR3 is 14 residues long. Germline CDR1 MNHEY, CDR2 SVGAGI. CDR3 DNA: TGTGCCAGCAGGGGCCCAGCCCGGGACTATGGCTACACCTTC. It codes for CASRGPARDYGYTF.

The V call is TRBV30, the J call TRBJ2-2, with a weak D call TRBD2 (6 bases). The germline V and J ends were trimmed by 3 bases and 0 bases, with 8 bases remaining between them. Germline lookup yields CDR1 GTSNPN and CDR2 SVGIG (reference sequence). The length of the CDR3 is 14 residues. CDR3 region: CAWRWGANTGELFF. CDR3 in DNA: TGTGCCTGGAGATGGGGGGCGAACACCGGGGAGCTGTTTTTT. The full variable domain, with the rest looked up from reference TRBV30 and TRBJ2-2, is SQTIHQWPATLVQPVGSPLSLECTVEGTSNPNLYWYRQAAGRGLQLLFYSVGIGQISSEVPQNLSASRPQDRQFILSSKKLLLSDSGFYLCAWRWGANTGELFFGEGSRLTVL.

The V gene is TRBV7-3, the J gene TRBJ2-4; 10 bases match TRBD2. V was clipped by 5 bases and J by 0 bases; unmatched bases: 16. CDR1 SGHTA and CDR2 FQGTGA come from the germline V gene. The CDR3 is 20 residues long. The CDR3 loop reads CASSHHPGTSDTLAKNIQYF. The CDR3, as DNA: TGTGCCAGCAGCCACCACCCCGGGACTAGCGACACCCTAGCCAAAAACATTCAGTACTTC.

This chain uses TRBV10-3 with TRBJ1-3; D call uncertain. CDR1 and CDR2 from the germline V gene are ENHRY and SYGVKD. Between the trimmed V and J ends, which lost 0 bases and 4 bases, there was a span of 10 bases. There are 15 residues in the CDR3. DNA for the CDR3: TGTGCCATCAGTGAGTCTGAGGCGGGAGGAAACACCATATATTTT. As protein: CAISESEAGGNTIYF.

Here the CDR3 DNA reads TGTGCCAGCAGCACCGGGACAGCAACCTTCTATGGCTACACCTTC. It specifies CASSTGTATFYGYTF. V gene TRBV5-4 combines with J gene TRBJ1-2; 7 positions agree with TRBD1. Germline V CDR1 and CDR2: SGHNT, YYREEE (reference sequence). This CDR3 is 15 amino acids long. Trimming removed 4 bases from V and 4 bases from J; junction bases left unmatched: 10.

V is TRBV6-5 and J is TRBJ2-7; 7 bases match TRBD1. In germline, CDR1 is MNHEY, CDR2 SVGAGI. Trimming cost V 5 bases and J 3 bases; bases outside gene matches: 7. This CDR3 comprises 14 residues. CDR3 DNA: TGTGCCAGCAGTAACCGGGACAGCGTCTACGAGCAGTACTTC. Its protein product is CASSNRDSVYEQYF.

V and J are TRBV6-1 and TRBJ1-3, with D possibly TRBD1 on 6 matching bases. The germline gives CDR1 MNHNS, CDR2 SASEGT. The CDR3 runs to 15 residues. V was trimmed by 6 bases and J by 1 base, leaving 13 bases between them. DNA for the CDR3: TGTGCCAGCAGGGGGGGCGGCTCATCTGGAAACACCATATATTTT. This codes for CASRGGGSSGNTIYF.

The V call is TRBV4-1, the J call TRBJ2-5, with 7 bases matching TRBD1. The germline V gene has CDR1 MGHRA and CDR2 YSYEKL. The CDR3 totals 14 residues. Trimming cost V 2 bases and J 2 bases; bases outside gene matches: 2. The DNA for the CDR3 is TGCGCCAGCAGCCAACCGGGACAGCAAGAGACCCAGTACTTC. Translation: CASSQPGQQETQYF.

The V and J genes are TRBV2 and TRBJ1-1; no clear D. V shed 8 bases and J shed 2 bases, with 6 bases lying between them. CDR3 length: 11 residues. From germline, CDR1 is SNHLY and CDR2 FYNNEI. The CDR3 DNA reads as TGTGCCAGCGCTTACAACACTGAAGCTTTCTTT. It yields the protein CASAYNTEAFF.

The J gene is TRBJ2-1, the V gene TRBV25-1; possibly TRBD1 or TRBD2 for D (6 bases each). This CDR3 is 14 amino acids long. Trimming pared 1 base from V and 6 bases from J, leaving 10 bases between. Germline lookup yields CDR1 MGHDK and CDR2 SYGVNS. The CDR3 protein is CASSEWKGGNEQFF. The CDR3 region has the DNA TGTGCCAGCAGTGAATGGAAGGGGGGCAATGAGCAGTTCTTC.

The chain joins TRBV7-3 to TRBJ2-1; 7 nucleotides agree with TRBD1. This CDR3 is built from 19 residues. Germline CDR1 is SGHTA and CDR2 is FQGTGA. V lost 5 bases, J lost 7 bases, and 23 bases stayed unmatched. The CDR3 DNA follows: TGTGCCAGCAGCCCGAGGGGGCGCACAGGGGAGCCGTCTCAAAATGAGCAGTTCTTC. This encodes CASSPRGRTGEPSQNEQFF.

As concerns this clone: The junction departs from germline at one end; a sequencing error may be responsible. V is TRBV14 and J is TRBJ2-1; D perhaps matches TRBD1 (6 bases). The length of the CDR3 is 15 residues. In germline, CDR1 is SGHDN, CDR2 FVKESK. In nucleotides, the CDR3 is TGTGCCAGCAGCCAACGACAGGCCGCCTACGATGAGCAGTTCTTC. Amino acid sequence: CASSQRQAAYDEQFF.

The rearrangement links TRBV5-1 to TRBJ2-5, with a weak D call TRBD1 (7 bases). The germline CDR1 and CDR2 sequences are SGHRS and YFSETQ. The CDR3 runs 13 residues. V gave up 7 bases and J gave up 5 bases, with 15 bases separating them. CDR3: CASWETGRETQYF. The CDR3 nucleotides read TGCGCCAGCTGGGAGACAGGGAGGGAGACCCAGTACTTC.

This chain links TRBV27 with TRBJ1-1; the D gene is possibly TRBD1 (5 bases). Germline CDR1 is MNHEY and CDR2 is SMNVEV (reference sequence). The length of the CDR3 is 13 residues. Trimming removed 8 bases at V and 1 base at J, with 11 bases between. CDR3 nucleotides: TGTGCCAGCGGCGTGGGGGGGAACACTGAAGCTTTCTTT. This encodes CASGVGGNTEAFF.

This chain connects TRBV27 to TRBJ2-1, with D perhaps TRBD1 or TRBD2 (5 bases each). V lost 3 bases, J lost 3 bases, and 15 bases lay in between. Germline CDR1 MNHEY, CDR2 SMNVEV (reference sequence). This CDR3 comprises 16 residues. The CDR3: CASSFSAGTHYNEQFF. The CDR3 coding sequence is TGTGCCAGCAGTTTTTCCGCCGGGACCCACTACAATGAGCAGTTCTTC.

The chain recombines TRBV18 with TRBJ1-2; TRBD1 agrees at 7 bases. Germline assignment: CDR1 KGHSH and CDR2 LQKENI. This CDR3 comprises 15 residues. The V and J ends lost 4 bases and 8 bases, in that order; junction bases with no gene match: 13. The CDR3 protein is CASSHDPKTGRGYTF. As DNA, the CDR3 is TGTGCCAGCTCACACGACCCAAAGACAGGGCGGGGCTACACCTTC.

The rearrangement joins TRBV19 to TRBJ1-5, with D possibly matching TRBD1 (6 bases). This CDR3 is 15 amino acids long. Trimming took off 2 bases at V and 7 bases at J, with 15 bases between the two ends. Germline V gives CDR1 LNHDA, CDR2 SQIVND (reference sequence). The CDR3 DNA follows: TGTGCCAGTAGTATAACATGGGGGCTCGAACAGCCCCAGCATTTT. It is translated as CASSITWGLEQPQHF.